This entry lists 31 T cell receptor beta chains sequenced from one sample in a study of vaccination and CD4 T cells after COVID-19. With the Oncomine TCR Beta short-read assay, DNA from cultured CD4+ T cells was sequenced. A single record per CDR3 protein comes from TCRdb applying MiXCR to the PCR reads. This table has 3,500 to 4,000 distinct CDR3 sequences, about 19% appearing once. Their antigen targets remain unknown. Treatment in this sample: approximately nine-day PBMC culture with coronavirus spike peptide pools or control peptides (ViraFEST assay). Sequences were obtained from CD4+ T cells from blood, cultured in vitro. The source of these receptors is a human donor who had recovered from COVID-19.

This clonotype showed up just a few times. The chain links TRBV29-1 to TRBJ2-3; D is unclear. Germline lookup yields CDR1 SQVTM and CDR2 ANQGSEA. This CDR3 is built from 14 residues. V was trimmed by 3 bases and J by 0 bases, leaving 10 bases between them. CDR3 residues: CSVDLRESTDTQYF. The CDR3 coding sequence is TGCAGCGTTGATCTACGTGAAAGCACAGATACGCAGTATTTT.

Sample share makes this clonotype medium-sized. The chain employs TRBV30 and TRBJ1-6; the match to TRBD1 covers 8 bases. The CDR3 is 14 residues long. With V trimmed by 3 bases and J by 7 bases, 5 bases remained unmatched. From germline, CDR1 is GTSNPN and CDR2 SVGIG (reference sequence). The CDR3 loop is CAWSQGQVNSPLHF. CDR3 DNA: TGTGCCTGGAGCCAGGGACAGGTGAATTCACCCCTCCACTTT.

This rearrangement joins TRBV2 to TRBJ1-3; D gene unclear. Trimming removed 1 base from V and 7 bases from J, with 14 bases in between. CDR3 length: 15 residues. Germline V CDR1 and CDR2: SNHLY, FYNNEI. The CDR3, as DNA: TGTGCCAGCAGTGAAGTGAGCCTCCAAGGGAACACCATATATTTT. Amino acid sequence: CASSEVSLQGNTIYF.

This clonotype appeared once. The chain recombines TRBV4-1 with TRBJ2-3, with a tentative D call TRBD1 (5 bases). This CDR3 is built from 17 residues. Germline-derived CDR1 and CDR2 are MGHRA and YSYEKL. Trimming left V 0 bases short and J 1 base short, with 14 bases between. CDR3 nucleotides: TGCGCCAGCAGCCAAGATTTGGGGCAGTTCGGCACAGATACGCAGTATTTT. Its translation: CASSQDLGQFGTDTQYF.

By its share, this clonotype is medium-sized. The CDR3 protein is CASSSLQGTPQHF. For the CDR3, the DNA is TGTGCCAGCAGTTCCTTACAGGGGACCCCCCAGCATTTT. The chain couples TRBV12-3 or TRBV12-4 to TRBJ1-5, with 7 bases fitting TRBD1. V lost 4 bases and J lost 10; bases outside the gene matches: 7. The CDR3 is 13 residues long.

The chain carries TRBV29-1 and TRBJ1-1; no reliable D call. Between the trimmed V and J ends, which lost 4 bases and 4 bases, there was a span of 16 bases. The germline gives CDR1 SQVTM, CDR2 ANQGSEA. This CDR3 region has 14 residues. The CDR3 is CSVGYRAVGTEAFF. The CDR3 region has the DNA TGCAGCGTTGGGTATAGGGCGGTAGGCACTGAAGCTTTCTTT.

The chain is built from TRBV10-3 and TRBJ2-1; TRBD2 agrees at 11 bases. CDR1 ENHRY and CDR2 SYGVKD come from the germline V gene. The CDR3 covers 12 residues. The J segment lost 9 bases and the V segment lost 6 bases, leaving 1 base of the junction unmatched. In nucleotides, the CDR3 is TGTGCCATCAGGGGACTAGCGGTTGAGCAGTTCTTC. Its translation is CAIRGLAVEQFF.

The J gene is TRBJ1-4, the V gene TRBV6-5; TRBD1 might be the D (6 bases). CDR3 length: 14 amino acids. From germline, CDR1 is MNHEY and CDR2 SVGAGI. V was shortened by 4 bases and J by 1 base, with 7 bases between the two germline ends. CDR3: CASSSTGTNEKLFF. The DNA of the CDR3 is TGTGCCAGCAGTTCGACAGGAACTAATGAAAAACTGTTTTTT.

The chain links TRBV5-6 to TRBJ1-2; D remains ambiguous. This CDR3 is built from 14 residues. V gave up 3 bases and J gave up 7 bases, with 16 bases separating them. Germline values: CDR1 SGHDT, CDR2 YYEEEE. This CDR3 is CASSSDFGDSGYTF. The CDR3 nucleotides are TGTGCCAGCAGCTCCGATTTCGGGGATTCTGGCTACACCTTC.

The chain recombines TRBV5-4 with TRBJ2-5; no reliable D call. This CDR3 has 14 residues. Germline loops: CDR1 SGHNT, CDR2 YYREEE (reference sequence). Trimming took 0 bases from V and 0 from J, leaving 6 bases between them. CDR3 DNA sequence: TGTGCCAGCAGCTTGGCGTCCTACCAAGAGACCCAGTACTTC. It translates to CASSLASYQETQYF.

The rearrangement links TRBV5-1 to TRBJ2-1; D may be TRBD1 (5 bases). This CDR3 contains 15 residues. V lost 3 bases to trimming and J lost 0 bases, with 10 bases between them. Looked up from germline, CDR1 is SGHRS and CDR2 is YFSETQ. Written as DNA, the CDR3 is TGCGCCAGCAGCTCCACCGACAGCTCCTACAATGAGCAGTTCTTC. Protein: CASSSTDSSYNEQFF.

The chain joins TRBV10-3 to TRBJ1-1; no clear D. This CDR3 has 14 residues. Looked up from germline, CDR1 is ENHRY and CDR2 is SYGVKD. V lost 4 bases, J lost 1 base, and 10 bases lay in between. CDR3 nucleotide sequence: TGTGCCATCAGTGCCCAGTCGAGGAACACTGAAGCTTTCTTT. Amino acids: CAISAQSRNTEAFF.

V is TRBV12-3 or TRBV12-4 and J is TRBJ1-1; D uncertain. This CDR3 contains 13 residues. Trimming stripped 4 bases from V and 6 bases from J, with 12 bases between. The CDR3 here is CASSYSGLAEAFF. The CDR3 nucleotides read TGTGCCAGCAGTTATTCAGGACTGGCTGAAGCTTTCTTT.

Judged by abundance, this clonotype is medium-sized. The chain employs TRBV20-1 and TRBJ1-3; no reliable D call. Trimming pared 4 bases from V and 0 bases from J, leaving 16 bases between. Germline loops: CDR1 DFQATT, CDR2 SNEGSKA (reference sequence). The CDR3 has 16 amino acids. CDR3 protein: CSATLGRRDSGNTIYF. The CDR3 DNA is TGCAGTGCTACCCTTGGACGACGGGACTCTGGAAACACCATATATTTT.

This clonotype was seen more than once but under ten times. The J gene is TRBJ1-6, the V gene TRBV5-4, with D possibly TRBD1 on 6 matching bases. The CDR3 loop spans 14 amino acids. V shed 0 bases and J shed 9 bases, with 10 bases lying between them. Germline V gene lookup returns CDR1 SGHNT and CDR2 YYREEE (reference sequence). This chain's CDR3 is CASSLAGVSSPLHF. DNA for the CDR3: TGTGCCAGCAGCTTGGCAGGGGTTAGTTCACCCCTCCACTTT.

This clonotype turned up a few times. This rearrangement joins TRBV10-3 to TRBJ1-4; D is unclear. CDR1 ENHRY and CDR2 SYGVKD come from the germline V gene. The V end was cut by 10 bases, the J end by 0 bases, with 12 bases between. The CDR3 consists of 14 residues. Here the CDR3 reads CATALSATNEKLFF. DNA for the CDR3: TGTGCCACGGCCCTATCGGCAACTAATGAAAAACTGTTTTTT.

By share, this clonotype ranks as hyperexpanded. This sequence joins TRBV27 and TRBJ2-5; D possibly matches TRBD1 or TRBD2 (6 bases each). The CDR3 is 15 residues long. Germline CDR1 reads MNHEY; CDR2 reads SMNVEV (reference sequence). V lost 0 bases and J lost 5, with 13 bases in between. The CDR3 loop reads CASSLSTGALETQYF. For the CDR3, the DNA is TGTGCCAGCAGTTTATCCACGGGGGCGTTGGAGACCCAGTACTTC.

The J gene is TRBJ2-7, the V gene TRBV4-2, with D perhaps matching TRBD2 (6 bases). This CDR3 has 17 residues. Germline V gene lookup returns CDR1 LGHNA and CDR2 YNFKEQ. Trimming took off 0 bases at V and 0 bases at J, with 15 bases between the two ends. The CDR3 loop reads CASSQDSRGHSSYEQYF. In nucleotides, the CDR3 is TGTGCCAGCAGCCAAGATTCGCGGGGCCATAGCTCCTACGAGCAGTACTTC.

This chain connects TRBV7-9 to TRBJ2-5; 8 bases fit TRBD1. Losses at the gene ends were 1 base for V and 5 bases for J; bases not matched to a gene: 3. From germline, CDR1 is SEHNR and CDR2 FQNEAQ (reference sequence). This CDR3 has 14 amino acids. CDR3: CASSLVQGAETQYF. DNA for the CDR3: TGTGCCAGCAGCTTAGTGCAGGGGGCCGAGACCCAGTACTTC.

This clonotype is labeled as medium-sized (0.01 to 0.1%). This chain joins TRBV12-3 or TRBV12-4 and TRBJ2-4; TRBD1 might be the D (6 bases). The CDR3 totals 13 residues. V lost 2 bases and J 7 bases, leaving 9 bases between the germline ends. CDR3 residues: CASSLLGQNIQYF. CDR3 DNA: TGTGCCAGCAGTTTACTCGGACAGAACATTCAGTACTTC.

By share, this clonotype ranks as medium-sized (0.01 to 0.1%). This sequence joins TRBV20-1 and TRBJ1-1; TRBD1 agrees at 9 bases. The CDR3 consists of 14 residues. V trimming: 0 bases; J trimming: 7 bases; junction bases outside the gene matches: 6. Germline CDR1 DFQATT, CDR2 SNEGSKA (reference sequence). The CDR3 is CSARDGQGMGEAFF. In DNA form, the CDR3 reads TGCAGTGCTAGAGATGGACAGGGGATGGGTGAAGCTTTCTTT.

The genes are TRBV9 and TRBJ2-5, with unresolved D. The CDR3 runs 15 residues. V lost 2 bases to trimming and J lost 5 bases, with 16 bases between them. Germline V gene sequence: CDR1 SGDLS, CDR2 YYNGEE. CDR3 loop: CASSVQDLPFETQYF. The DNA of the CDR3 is TGTGCCAGCAGCGTTCAGGACCTCCCATTTGAGACCCAGTACTTC.

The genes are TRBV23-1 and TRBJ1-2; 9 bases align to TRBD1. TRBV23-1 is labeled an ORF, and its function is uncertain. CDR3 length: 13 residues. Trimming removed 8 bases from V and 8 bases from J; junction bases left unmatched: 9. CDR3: CASGQGIRDGYTF. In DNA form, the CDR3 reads TGCGCCAGCGGACAGGGGATTAGGGACGGCTACACCTTC.

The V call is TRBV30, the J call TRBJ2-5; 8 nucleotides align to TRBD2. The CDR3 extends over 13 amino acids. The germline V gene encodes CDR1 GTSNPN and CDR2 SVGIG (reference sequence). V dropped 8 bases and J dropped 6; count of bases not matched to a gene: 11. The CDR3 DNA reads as TGTGCCGGGTCCCCGGGGGGGAAAAAGACCCAGTACTTC. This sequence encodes CAGSPGGKKTQYF.

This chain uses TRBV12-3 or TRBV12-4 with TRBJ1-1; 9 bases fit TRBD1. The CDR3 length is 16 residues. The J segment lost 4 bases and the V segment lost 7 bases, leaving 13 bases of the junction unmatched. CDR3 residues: CASTIGQGRGGTEAFF. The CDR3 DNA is TGTGCCAGCACTATCGGACAGGGGAGGGGAGGCACTGAAGCTTTCTTT.

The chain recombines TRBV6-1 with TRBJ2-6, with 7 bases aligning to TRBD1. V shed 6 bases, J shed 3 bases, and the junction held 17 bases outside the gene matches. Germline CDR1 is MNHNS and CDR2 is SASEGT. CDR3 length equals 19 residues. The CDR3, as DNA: TGTGCCAGCAGGGGCCCAACCAAGACAGGGCCAGGTGGGGCCAACGTCCTGACTTTC. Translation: CASRGPTKTGPGGANVLTF.

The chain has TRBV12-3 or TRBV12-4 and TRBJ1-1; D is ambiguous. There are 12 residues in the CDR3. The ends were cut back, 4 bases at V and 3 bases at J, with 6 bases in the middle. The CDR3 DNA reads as TGTGCCAGCAGTTCCCGTTACACTGAAGCTTTCTTT. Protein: CASSSRYTEAFF.

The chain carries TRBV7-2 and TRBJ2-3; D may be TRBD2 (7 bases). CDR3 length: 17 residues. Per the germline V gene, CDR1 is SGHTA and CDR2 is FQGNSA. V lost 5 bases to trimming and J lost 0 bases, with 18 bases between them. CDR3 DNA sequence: TGTGCCAGCAGCCTAGGGGGGGAGGGATCTAGCACAGATACGCAGTATTTT. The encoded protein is CASSLGGEGSSTDTQYF. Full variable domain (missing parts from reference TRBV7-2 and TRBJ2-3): GAGVSQSPSNKVTEKGKDVELRCDPISGHTALYWYRQSLGQGLEFLIYFQGNSAPDKSGLPSDRFSAERTGGSVSTLTIQRTQQEDSAVYLCASSLGGEGSSTDTQYFGPGTRLTVL.

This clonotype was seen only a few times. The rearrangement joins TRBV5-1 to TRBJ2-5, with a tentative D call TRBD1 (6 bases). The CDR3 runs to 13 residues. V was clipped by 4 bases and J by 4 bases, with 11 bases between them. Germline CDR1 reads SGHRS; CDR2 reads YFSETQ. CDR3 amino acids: CASSTTGIETQYF. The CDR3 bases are TGCGCCAGCAGCACAACAGGGATAGAGACCCAGTACTTC.

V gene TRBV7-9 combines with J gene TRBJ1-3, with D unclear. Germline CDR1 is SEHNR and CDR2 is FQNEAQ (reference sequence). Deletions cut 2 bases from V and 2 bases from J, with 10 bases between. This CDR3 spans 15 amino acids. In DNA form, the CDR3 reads TGTGCCAGCAGCTTATGGGTCGGGGCTGGAAACACCATATATTTT. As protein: CASSLWVGAGNTIYF.

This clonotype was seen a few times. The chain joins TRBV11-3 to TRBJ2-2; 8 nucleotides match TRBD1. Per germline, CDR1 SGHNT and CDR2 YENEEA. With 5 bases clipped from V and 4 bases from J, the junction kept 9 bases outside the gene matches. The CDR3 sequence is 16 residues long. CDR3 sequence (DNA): TGTGCCAGCAGCCTACTTCAGGGGGCGGGCACCGGGGAGCTGTTTTTT. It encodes CASSLLQGAGTGELFF.